This TCR beta chain was identified during a study of shared clonotypes between healthy human individuals. General study results and limits: Larger estimated richness was generally seen in naive subsets than in memory subsets.

The CDR3 is made up of 14 amino acids. Germline V lookup: CDR1 SNHLY, CDR2 FYNNEI. V shed 4 bases, J shed 4 bases, and the junction held 2 bases outside the gene matches. TCRdb's table, derived via immunoSEQ multiplex PCR, lists solely in-frame clones and lacks some. Of 950,000 to 1,200,000 clones detected, about 80% appear once; the ten largest clones hold 0.89%. About this clone itself: The antigen is undetermined. The identical CDR3 is also encoded by other nucleotide sequences in the sample.

The sample comprised memory CD4+ T cells from PBMCs. Subset noted: CD45RA-negative fraction. The sequence derives from a man aged 18 to 35 in good health. Some clones in this sample may be carry-over from other donors' samples. The chain links TRBV2 to TRBJ2-2; 8 bases line up with TRBD2. In nucleotides, the CDR3 is TGTGCCAGCAGTGGACGGGAGGGCACCGGGGAGCTGTTTTTT. As protein: CASSGREGTGELFF.